These T cell receptor beta chains were read from a single sample in a study of beta chain features in type 1 diabetes. Measured with immunoSEQ multiplex PCR; TCRdb has only the in-frame clones, and not every one. The sample records roughly 220,000 clones, roughly 17% being singletons. Sequencing input: naive CD4+ T cells from blood. All receptors derive from a man aged 25 to 40 with type 1 diabetes. Each CDR3 is given with its conserved first and last residue. Each record gives: J gene, D gene, V gene, clone size, CDR3 protein, CDR3 DNA. The D gene is left open where the match is weak. The size entry is marked missing in some rows and otherwise reads once, few, many or a size class.

TRBJ2-1 | . | TRBV11-2 | few | CASRAALYNEQFF | TGTGCCAGCAGAGCGGCATTATACAATGAGCAGTTCTTC
TRBJ2-5 | . | TRBV29-1 | few | CSVGEETQYF | TGCAGCGTTGGAGAAGAGACCCAGTACTTC
TRBJ2-1 | . | TRBV29-1 | . | CSVSQGGYNEQFF | TGCAGCGTTAGCCAGGGTGGTTACAATGAGCAGTTCTTC
TRBJ1-2 | . | TRBV2 | few | CASSTYRAANYGYTF | TGTGCCAGCAGCACTTACCGAGCAGCTAACTATGGCTACACCTTC
TRBJ2-6 | . | TRBV30 | few | CAWSVRTVLTF | TGTGCCTGGAGTGTACGGACGGTCCTGACTTTC
TRBJ2-5 | . | TRBV7-9 | few | CASSFGPGLEETQYF | TGTGCCAGCAGCTTTGGCCCGGGACTGGAAGAGACCCAGTACTTC
TRBJ2-2 | . | TRBV9 | . | CASTGRWNTGELFF | TGTGCCAGCACCGGTCGGTGGAACACCGGGGAGCTGTTTTTT
TRBJ2-7 | . | TRBV5-1 | . | CASSVLLDGEQYF | TGCGCCAGCAGCGTCCTACTAGACGGCGAGCAGTACTTC
TRBJ2-5 | TRBD2 | TRBV30 | . | CAWSGAGVEETQYF | TGTGCCTGGAGTGGAGCGGGAGTGGAGGAGACCCAGTACTTC
TRBJ1-2 | . | TRBV28 | . | CASSSPGNGYTF | TGTGCCAGCAGTTCTCCAGGGAATGGCTACACCTTC
TRBJ2-7 | . | TRBV6-5 | . | CASSYSRQAYEQYF | TGTGCCAGCAGTTACTCGAGGCAGGCCTACGAGCAGTACTTC
TRBJ2-4 | TRBD1 | TRBV28 | . | CASLGTGANLAKNIQYF | TGTGCCAGTCTGGGGACAGGGGCCAACCTAGCCAAAAACATTCAGTACTTC
TRBJ2-5 | . | TRBV4-1 | few | CASSQDAGGTAFQETQYF | TGCGCCAGCAGCCAAGATGCAGGAGGAACAGCCTTTCAAGAGACCCAGTACTTC
TRBJ2-3 | TRBD1 | TRBV10-3 | . | CAISRTGGWTDTQYF | TGTGCCATCAGCCGTACAGGGGGTTGGACAGATACGCAGTATTTT
TRBJ1-2 | TRBD1 | TRBV10-3 | few | CAVTGGLGANYGYTF | TGTGCCGTCACAGGGGGCTTAGGAGCTAACTATGGCTACACCTTC
TRBJ1-2 | . | TRBV20-1 | . | CSAVSNYGYTF | TGCAGTGCAGTCTCTAACTATGGCTACACCTTC
TRBJ2-1 | . | TRBV13 | . | CASSLSQGQFF | TGTGCCAGCAGCTTAAGCCAGGGTCAGTTCTTC
TRBJ1-2 | . | TRBV28 | . | CASGAYGYTF | TGTGCCAGCGGGGCCTATGGCTACACCTTC
TRBJ2-3 | . | TRBV28 | . | CASVLPGTDTQYF | TGTGCCAGCGTTCTCCCGGGGACAGATACGCAGTATTTT
TRBJ2-1 | TRBD2 | TRBV5-1 | few | CASSRGTSGYNEQFF | TGCGCCAGCAGCCGAGGGACTAGCGGCTACAATGAGCAGTTCTTC
TRBJ2-1 | . | TRBV14 | few | CASSQDHVAGASYNEQFF | TGTGCCAGCAGCCAAGATCATGTAGCCGGCGCCTCCTACAATGAGCAGTTCTTC
TRBJ2-1 | . | TRBV7-9 | . | CASSLQGIYEQFF | TGTGCCAGCAGCTTACAGGGTATTTATGAGCAGTTCTTC
TRBJ2-4 | . | TRBV28 | . | CASYRQGQNIQYF | TGTGCCAGCTATCGGCAGGGCCAAAACATTCAGTACTTC
TRBJ2-5 | TRBD1 | TRBV7-2 | . | CASSFYRGQETQYF | TGTGCCAGCAGCTTCTACAGGGGGCAAGAGACCCAGTACTTC
TRBJ2-3 | . | TRBV29-1 | few | CSVDGQSTDTQYF | TGCAGCGTTGACGGGCAGTCCACAGATACGCAGTATTTT
TRBJ2-5 | . | TRBV9 | few | CASSVAPFLLQETQYF | TGTGCCAGCAGCGTAGCCCCCTTCCTACTCCAAGAGACCCAGTACTTC
TRBJ2-7 | TRBD2 | TRBV9 | . | CASSVEGLAGGPREQYF | TGTGCCAGCAGCGTAGAAGGACTAGCGGGAGGGCCGAGAGAGCAGTACTTC
TRBJ2-2 | . | TRBV6-6 | few | CASSYSDGELFF | TGTGCCAGCAGTTACTCTGACGGGGAGCTGTTTTTT
TRBJ2-1 | TRBD2 | TRBV28 | . | CASSSSGTSGSLRFF | TGTGCCAGCAGTTCCAGCGGGACTAGCGGGAGCCTGAGGTTCTTC
TRBJ2-7 | TRBD1 | TRBV5-1 | few | CASRPPGTGSNEQYF | TGCGCCAGCAGGCCTCCAGGGACAGGGTCGAACGAGCAGTACTTC
TRBJ2-1 | TRBD1 | TRBV7-2 | . | CASSSYRGEQFF | TGTGCCAGCAGCTCGTACAGGGGTGAGCAGTTCTTC
TRBJ2-6 | . | TRBV19 | . | CASGDRTSGANVLTF | TGTGCCAGTGGAGACAGGACCTCTGGGGCCAACGTCCTGACTTTC
TRBJ2-1 | . | TRBV4-3 | few | CASSLTGNYNEQFF | TGCGCCAGCAGCCTCACAGGGAATTACAATGAGCAGTTCTTC
TRBJ2-5 | . | TRBV6-1 | . | CASSEAGIVETQYF | TGTGCCAGCAGTGAAGCGGGGATAGTAGAGACCCAGTACTTC
TRBJ2-6 | . | TRBV29-1 | . | CSVGRAGANVLTF | TGCAGCGTTGGACGGGCTGGGGCCAACGTCCTGACTTTC
TRBJ2-3 | . | TRBV29-1 | few | CSVGGRITDTQYF | TGCAGCGTTGGGGGTCGGATCACAGATACGCAGTATTTT
TRBJ2-5 | . | TRBV4-2 | . | CASSQVSRVSETQYF | TGTGCCAGCAGCCAAGTTTCCAGGGTATCGGAGACCCAGTACTTC
TRBJ2-3 | . | TRBV27 | few | CASSLSSSTDTQYF | TGTGCCAGCAGTTTATCATCTAGCACAGATACGCAGTATTTT
TRBJ2-7 | . | TRBV4-1 | . | CASSQGYNSYEQYF | TGCGCCAGCAGCCAAGGCTACAACTCCTACGAGCAGTACTTC
TRBJ2-3 | . | TRBV6-1 | few | CASYTDTQYF | TGTGCCAGCTACACAGATACGCAGTATTTT
TRBJ1-5 | . | TRBV6-5 | few | CASSYGGNQPQHF | TGTGCCAGCAGTTACGGGGGCAATCAGCCCCAGCATTTT
TRBJ2-1 | . | TRBV18 | . | CASSSQTGKDKFF | TGTGCCAGCTCATCACAGACCGGGAAAGATAAGTTCTTC
TRBJ2-5 | TRBD2 | TRBV5-1 | few | CASSWASGTQETQYF | TGCGCCAGCAGCTGGGCTAGCGGGACCCAAGAGACCCAGTACTTC
TRBJ1-1 | . | TRBV25-1 | few | CASSAYLGTEAFF | TGTGCCAGCAGTGCCTACTTGGGGACTGAAGCTTTCTTT
TRBJ1-2 | . | TRBV30 | . | CAWSVGDLWRYGYTF | TGTGCCTGGAGTGTCGGGGACCTCTGGAGGTATGGCTACACCTTC
TRBJ2-3 | TRBD2 | TRBV27 | . | CASSSRTSGVEDTQYF | TGTGCCAGCAGTTCCCGGACTAGCGGAGTGGAAGATACGCAGTATTTT
TRBJ2-1 | TRBD2 | TRBV4-1 | . | CASSQYGTRYNEQFF | TGCGCCAGCAGCCAGTACGGGACTAGATACAATGAGCAGTTCTTC
TRBJ2-5 | TRBD2 | TRBV9 | . | CASSVGTSGRETQYF | TGTGCCAGCAGCGTCGGGACTAGCGGGAGAGAGACCCAGTACTTC
TRBJ2-7 | . | TRBV7-2 | few | CASSLDPSSYEQYF | TGTGCCAGCAGTTTGGACCCGAGCTCCTACGAGCAGTACTTC